This TCR beta chain was profiled in a study of cytomegalovirus exposure and HLA in healthy donors. This clone was seen a single time. The CDR3 totals 16 residues. Germline loops: CDR1 SGHRS, CDR2 YFSETQ. V dropped 1 base and J dropped 6; count of bases not matched to a gene: 10. PCR used 60 Vbeta primers and 13 Jbeta primers. TCRdb keeps only in-frame clones here, not all; method: immunoSEQ multiplex PCR. The repertoire consists of under 200,000 clones, with about four fifths occurring once and the leading ten covering about 1%. The chain is built from TRBV5-1 and TRBJ2-7, with 10 bases aligning to TRBD2. The sample consisted of PBMCs. The receptor was isolated from a young man in good health and CMV-seronegative. CDR3 loop: CASSLTDASGSVEQYF. The CDR3 DNA reads TGCGCCAGCAGCTTGACGGATGCTAGCGGGAGTGTCGAGCAGTACTTC.